This T cell receptor (beta chain) was found in a study of control samples from healthy donors and cancer patients (TCRdb year 2020). From the cysteine up to the phenylalanine, the CDR3 has a length of 13 residues. Kept here is only the CDR3 DNA, which spans 39 bases and is read in frame from base 1. The V end loses 4 bases and the J end loses 0 bases, and a stretch of 3 bases separates them. The germline V gene encodes CDR1 LGHNT and CDR2 FRNRAP. About this clone itself: Its antigen has not been determined. Base-call qualities are not available, and no considerably larger clone is one nucleotide away.

Libraries came from the immunoSEQ multiplex PCR assay. TCRdb took this table from immuneACCESS and kept in-frame rearrangements with V and J called. Such tables lack part of the clones; where checked against another copy, unresolved V genes explain under half of the gap, and the rest is unexplained. This sample has approximately 190,000 clones in its table, and over 80% of those were observed once. The leading ten clones occupy approximately 2% of the sample. Recombination connected TRBV12-5 to TRBJ2-2, with an unclear D gene assignment. The sequenced sample consisted of blood. The source of this sequence is a man younger than 45 in good health. The DNA is TGTGCTAGTGGTTGGTCGAACACCGGGGAGCTGTTTTTT. This translates into CASGWSNTGELFF.